This TCR beta chain is from a study of blood T cell repertoires in COVID-19. About the research overall: Samples representing acute and convalescent COVID-19 were sourced from the United States, Italy and Spain.

Original methodology: It was from reference gene primer amplification that nucleated cell counts were estimated. TCRdb keeps only in-frame clones here, not all; method: immunoSEQ multiplex PCR. V, J and clone size are those of that table, while D and trimming were read from the DNA. The sample lists approximately 75,000 clones; around 72% were seen once. There are many counts of this clone. Germline values: CDR1 SGHNT, CDR2 YYREEE (reference sequence). The V end lost 0 bases, the J end lost 2 bases, and 13 bases lay between the germline ends. This CDR3 spans 16 amino acids. The sequencing input was peripheral blood. The receptor was isolated from a human donor with acute or convalescent COVID-19. The donor label of this sample is uncertain. The genes are TRBV5-4 and TRBJ2-3; no definite D call. CDR3 in DNA: TGTGCCAGCAGCTTGGGAGGCCGCCAAGACACAGATACGCAGTATTTT. This gives the protein CASSLGGRQDTDTQYF.